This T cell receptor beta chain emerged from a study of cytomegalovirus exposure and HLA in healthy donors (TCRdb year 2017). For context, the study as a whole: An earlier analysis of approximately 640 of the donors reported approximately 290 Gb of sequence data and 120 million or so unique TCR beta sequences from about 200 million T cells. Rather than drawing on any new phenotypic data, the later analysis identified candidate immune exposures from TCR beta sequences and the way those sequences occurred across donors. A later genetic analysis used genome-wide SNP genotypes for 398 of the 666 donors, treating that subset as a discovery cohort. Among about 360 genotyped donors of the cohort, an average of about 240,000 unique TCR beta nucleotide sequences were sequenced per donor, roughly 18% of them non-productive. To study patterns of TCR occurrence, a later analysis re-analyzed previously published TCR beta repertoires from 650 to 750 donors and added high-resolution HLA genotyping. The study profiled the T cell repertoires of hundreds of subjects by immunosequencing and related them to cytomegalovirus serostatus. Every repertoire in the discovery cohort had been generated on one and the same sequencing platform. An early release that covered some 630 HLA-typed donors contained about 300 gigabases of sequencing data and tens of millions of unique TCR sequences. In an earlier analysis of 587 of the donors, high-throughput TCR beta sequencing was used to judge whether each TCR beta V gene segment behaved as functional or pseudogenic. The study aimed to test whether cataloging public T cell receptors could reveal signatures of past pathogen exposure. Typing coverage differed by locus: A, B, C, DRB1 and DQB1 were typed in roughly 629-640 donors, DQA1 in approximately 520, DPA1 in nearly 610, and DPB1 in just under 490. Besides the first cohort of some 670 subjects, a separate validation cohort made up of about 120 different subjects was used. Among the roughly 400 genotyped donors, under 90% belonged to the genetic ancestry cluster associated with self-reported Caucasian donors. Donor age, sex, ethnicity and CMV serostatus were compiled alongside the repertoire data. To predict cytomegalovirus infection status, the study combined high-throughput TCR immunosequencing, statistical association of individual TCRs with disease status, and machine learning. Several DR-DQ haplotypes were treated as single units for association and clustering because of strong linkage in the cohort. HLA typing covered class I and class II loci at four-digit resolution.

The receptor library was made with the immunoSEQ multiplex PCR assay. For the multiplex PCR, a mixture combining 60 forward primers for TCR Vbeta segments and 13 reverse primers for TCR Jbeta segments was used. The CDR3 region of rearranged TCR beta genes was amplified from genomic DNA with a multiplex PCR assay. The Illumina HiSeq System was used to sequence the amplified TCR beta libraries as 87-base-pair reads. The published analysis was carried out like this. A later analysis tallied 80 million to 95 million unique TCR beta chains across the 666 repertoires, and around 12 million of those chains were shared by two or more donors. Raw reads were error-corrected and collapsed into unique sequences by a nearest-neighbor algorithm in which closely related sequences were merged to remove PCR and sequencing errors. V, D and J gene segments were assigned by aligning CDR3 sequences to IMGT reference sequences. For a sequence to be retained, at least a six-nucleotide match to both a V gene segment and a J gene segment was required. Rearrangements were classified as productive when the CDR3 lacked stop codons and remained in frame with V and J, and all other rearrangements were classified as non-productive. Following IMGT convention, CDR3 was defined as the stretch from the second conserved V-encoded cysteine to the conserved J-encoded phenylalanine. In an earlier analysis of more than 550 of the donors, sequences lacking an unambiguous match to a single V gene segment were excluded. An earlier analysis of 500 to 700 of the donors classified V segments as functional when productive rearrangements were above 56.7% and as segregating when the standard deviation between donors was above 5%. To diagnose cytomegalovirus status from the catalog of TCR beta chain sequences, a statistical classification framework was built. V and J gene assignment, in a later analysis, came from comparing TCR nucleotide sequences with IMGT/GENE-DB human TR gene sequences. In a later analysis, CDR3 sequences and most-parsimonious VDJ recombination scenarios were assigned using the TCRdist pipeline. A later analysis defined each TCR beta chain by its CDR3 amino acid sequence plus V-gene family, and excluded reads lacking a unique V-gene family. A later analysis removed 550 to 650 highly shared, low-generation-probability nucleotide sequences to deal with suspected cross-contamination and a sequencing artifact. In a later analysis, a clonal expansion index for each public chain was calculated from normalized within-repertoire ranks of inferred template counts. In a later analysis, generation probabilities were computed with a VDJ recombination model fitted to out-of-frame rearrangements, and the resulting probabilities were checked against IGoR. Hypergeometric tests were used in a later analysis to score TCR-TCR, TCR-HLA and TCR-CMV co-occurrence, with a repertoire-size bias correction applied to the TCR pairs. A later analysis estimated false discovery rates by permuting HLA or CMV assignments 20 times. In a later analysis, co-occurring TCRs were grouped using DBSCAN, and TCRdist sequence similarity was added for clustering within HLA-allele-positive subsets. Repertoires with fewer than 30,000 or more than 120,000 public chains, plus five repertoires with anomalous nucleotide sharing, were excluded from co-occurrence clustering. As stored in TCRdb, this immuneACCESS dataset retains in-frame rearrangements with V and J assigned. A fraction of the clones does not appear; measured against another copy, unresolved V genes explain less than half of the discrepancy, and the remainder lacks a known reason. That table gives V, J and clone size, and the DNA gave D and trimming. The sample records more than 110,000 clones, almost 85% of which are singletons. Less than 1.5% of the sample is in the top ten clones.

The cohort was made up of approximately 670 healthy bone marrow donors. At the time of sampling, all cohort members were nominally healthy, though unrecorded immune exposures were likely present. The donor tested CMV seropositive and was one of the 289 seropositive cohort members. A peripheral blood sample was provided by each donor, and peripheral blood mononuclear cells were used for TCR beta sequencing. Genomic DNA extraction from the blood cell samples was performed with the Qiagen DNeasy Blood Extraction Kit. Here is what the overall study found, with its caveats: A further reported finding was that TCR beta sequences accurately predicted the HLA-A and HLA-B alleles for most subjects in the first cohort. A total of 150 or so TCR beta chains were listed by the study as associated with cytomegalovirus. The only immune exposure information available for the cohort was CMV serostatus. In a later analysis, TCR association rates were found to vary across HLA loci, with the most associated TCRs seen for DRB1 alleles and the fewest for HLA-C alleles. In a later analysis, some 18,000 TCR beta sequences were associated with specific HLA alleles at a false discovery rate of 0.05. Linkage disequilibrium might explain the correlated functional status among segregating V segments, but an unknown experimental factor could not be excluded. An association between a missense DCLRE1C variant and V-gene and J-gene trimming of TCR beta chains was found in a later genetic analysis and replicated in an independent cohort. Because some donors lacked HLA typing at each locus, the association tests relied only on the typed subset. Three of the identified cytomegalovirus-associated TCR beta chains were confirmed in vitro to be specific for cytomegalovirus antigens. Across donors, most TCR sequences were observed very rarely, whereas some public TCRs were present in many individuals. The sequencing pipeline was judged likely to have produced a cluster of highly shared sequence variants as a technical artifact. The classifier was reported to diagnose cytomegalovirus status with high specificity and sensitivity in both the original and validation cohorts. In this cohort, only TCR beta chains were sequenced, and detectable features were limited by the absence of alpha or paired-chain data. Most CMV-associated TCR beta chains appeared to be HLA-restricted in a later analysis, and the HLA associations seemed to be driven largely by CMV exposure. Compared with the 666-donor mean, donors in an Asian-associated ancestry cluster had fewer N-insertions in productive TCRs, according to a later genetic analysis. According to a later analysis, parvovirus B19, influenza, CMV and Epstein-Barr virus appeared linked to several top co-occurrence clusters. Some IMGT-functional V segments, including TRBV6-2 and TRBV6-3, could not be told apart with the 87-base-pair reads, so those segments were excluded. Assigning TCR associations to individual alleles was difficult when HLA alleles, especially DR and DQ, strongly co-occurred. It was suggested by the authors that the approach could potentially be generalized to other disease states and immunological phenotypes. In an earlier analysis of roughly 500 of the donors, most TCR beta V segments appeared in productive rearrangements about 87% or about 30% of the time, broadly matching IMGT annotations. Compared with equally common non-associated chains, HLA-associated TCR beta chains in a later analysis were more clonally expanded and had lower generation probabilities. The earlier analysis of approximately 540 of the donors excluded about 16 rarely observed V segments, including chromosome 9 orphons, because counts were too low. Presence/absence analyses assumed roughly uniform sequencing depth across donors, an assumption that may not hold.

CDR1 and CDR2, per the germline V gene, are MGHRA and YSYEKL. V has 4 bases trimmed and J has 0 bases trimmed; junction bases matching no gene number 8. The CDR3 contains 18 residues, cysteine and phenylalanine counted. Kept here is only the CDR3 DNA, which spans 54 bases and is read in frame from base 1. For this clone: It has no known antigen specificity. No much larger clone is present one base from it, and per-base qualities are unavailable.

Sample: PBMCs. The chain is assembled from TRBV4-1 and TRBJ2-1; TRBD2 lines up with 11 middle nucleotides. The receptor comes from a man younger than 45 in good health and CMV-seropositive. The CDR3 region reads CASSLGTSGLSSYNEQFF. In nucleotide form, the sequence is TGCGCCAGCAGCCTCGGGACTAGCGGCCTCAGCTCCTACAATGAGCAGTTCTTC.